This passage covers 20 T cell receptor beta chains from one sample sequenced in a study of T cells in Graves' hyperthyroidism and ophthalmopathy. RNA transcripts served as the template for amplifying TCR beta CDR3 regions. RT-PCR in the first round (using the HTBI primer set) targeted the TCR CDR3. MiXCR, applied by TCRdb to the multiplex PCR reads, yields one record per CDR3 protein. The sample consists of hundreds of thousands of distinct CDR3 sequences, around 17% of them appearing once. The sample consisted of blood. All receptors come from a woman between 18 and 30 years old with Graves' hyperthyroidism.

This clonotype has ten or more counts. The chain carries TRBV2 and TRBJ2-1; possibly TRBD2 for D (6 bases). V was pared by 1 base and J by 10 bases, with 8 bases between. This CDR3 contains 12 residues. Germline lookup yields CDR1 SNHLY and CDR2 FYNNEI. The CDR3: CASSEGRGEQFF. CDR3 nucleotide sequence: TGTGCCAGCAGTGAAGGACGGGGGGAGCAGTTCTTC.

This clonotype has at least ten counts. The chain joins TRBV6-1 to TRBJ2-7, with 10 bases fitting TRBD2. V trimming: 5 bases; J trimming: 5 bases; junction bases outside the gene matches: 6. The CDR3 length is 14 residues. Germline loops: CDR1 MNHNS, CDR2 SASEGT. The CDR3 sequence is CASSLSGGVDEQYF. The CDR3 nucleotides are TGTGCCAGCAGTCTCAGCGGGGGGGTTGACGAGCAGTACTTC.

There are many counts of this clonotype. The chain links TRBV7-2 to TRBJ1-2; D remains ambiguous. This CDR3 region has 13 residues. Germline CDR1 is SGHTA and CDR2 is FQGNSA. V was shortened by 5 bases and J by 6 bases, with 13 bases between the two germline ends. In DNA form, the CDR3 reads TGTGCCAGCAGCCCGAGGGAGGGCGATGGCTACACCTTC. Translated: CASSPREGDGYTF.

DNA of the CDR3: TGTGCCAGCAGCCAAGAGGGAAGCTGGGGGGGAGCCGGACTCCAAGAGACCCAGTACTTC. Translation gives CASSQEGSWGGAGLQETQYF. This chain connects TRBV3-1 to TRBJ2-5, with 7 bases that match TRBD2. The trim removed 0 bases at V and 1 base at J, leaving 17 bases unmatched. The CDR3 covers 20 residues. The germline CDR1 and CDR2 sequences are LGHDT and YNNKEL (reference sequence).

V usage is TRBV6-2 or TRBV6-3 and J usage is TRBJ1-5; possible D gene TRBD1, 6 bases. Germline V CDR1 and CDR2: MNHEY, SVGEGT. Trimming cost V 7 bases and J 0 bases, with 25 bases left between them. CDR3 length: 19 residues. In nucleotides, the CDR3 is TGTGCCAGCACCCAGCATCTTGGGGGCGCGGGGAATAGCAATCAGCCCCAGCATTTT. Protein product: CASTQHLGGAGNSNQPQHF.

This clonotype was picked up many times. This sequence joins TRBV11-2 and TRBJ1-6; D may be TRBD1 (6 bases). Per the germline V gene, CDR1 is SGHAT and CDR2 is FQNNGV. The ends were cut back, 5 bases at V and 0 bases at J, with 11 bases in the middle. The CDR3 sequence is 16 residues long. DNA for the CDR3: TGTGCCAGCAGCAGACTGGACAGCTCCTATAATTCACCCCTCCACTTT. As protein: CASSRLDSSYNSPLHF.

This clonotype came up a few times. The gene calls are TRBV7-9 and TRBJ2-1, with D perhaps being TRBD1 or TRBD2 (5 bases each). The V gene's germline CDR1 is SEHNR and CDR2 FQNEAQ (reference sequence). V dropped 3 bases and J dropped 8 bases, with 11 bases sitting between them. CDR3 length: 13 amino acids. DNA of the CDR3: TGTGCCAGCAGCTTGATCAGGGACCATGAGCAGTTCTTC. It specifies CASSLIRDHEQFF. Supplemented by reference TRBV7-9 and TRBJ2-1, the full variable domain reads DTGVSQNPRHKITKRGQNVTFRCDPISEHNRLYWYRQTLGQGPEFLTYFQNEAQLEKSRLLSDRFSAERPKGSFSTLEIQRTEQGDSAMYLCASSLIRDHEQFFGPGTRLTVL.

The rearrangement uses TRBV5-1 and TRBJ1-4, with D unresolved. CDR1 and CDR2 from the germline V gene are SGHRS and YFSETQ. The CDR3 runs to 16 residues. V was shortened by 2 bases and J by 3 bases, with 14 bases between the two germline ends. The CDR3 coding sequence is TGCGCCAGCAGCTTCGGTTCCCCGGGCCCTAATGAAAAACTGTTTTTT. It yields the protein CASSFGSPGPNEKLFF.

V and J are TRBV6-1 and TRBJ1-1; weak D call: TRBD1 (5 bases). Trimming left V 7 bases short and J 4 bases short, with 16 bases between. The CDR3 is made up of 14 amino acids. Per the germline V gene, CDR1 is MNHNS and CDR2 is SASEGT. CDR3 sequence reads: CASIRGPRSTEAFF. The CDR3 DNA sequence: TGTGCCAGCATCCGGGGCCCTCGGTCCACTGAAGCTTTCTTT.

This clonotype was recorded many times. This chain joins TRBV28 and TRBJ1-1; D gene unclear. The germline gives CDR1 MDHEN, CDR2 SYDVKM. CDR3 length: 14 residues. V lost 1 base, J lost 11 bases, and 17 bases lay in between. The DNA of the CDR3 is TGTGCCAGCAGTTTATTGGTATCCGTCCCCGGGGCTTTCTTT. This sequence encodes CASSLLVSVPGAFF.

This clonotype was picked up many times. The gene calls are TRBV12-3 or TRBV12-4 and TRBJ2-3; the D gene is possibly TRBD1 (6 bases). Trimming took off 5 bases at V and 4 bases at J, with 19 bases between the two ends. The CDR3 is 16 amino acids. CDR3 sequence (DNA): TGTGCCAGCAGTGAGACTGGCGCCCAGGGGCCAGATACGCAGTATTTT. Its protein product is CASSETGAQGPDTQYF.

This clonotype was counted ten times or more. The chain recombines TRBV4-2 with TRBJ1-6; D perhaps matches TRBD1 (5 bases). The CDR3 is made up of 12 amino acids. V was shortened by 3 bases and J by 9 bases, with 6 bases between the two germline ends. Per the germline V gene, CDR1 is LGHNA and CDR2 is YNFKEQ. CDR3 coding DNA: TGTGCCAGCAGCCAGGGGGGTTCACCCCTCCACTTT. This sequence encodes CASSQGGSPLHF.

This clonotype came up many times. This chain links TRBV6-6 with TRBJ2-1; D is unresolved. Germline values: CDR1 MNHNY, CDR2 SVGAGI (reference sequence). The V end lost 2 bases, the J end lost 1 base, and 9 bases lay between the germline ends. CDR3 length equals 15 residues. CDR3 region: CASSYLEISYNEQFF. In DNA, the CDR3 is TGTGCCAGCAGTTACCTGGAGATTTCCTACAATGAGCAGTTCTTC.

A note on this clonotype: A read error may be the cause here, since a much bigger clone is one base away. The rearrangement joins TRBV2 to TRBJ2-2; 9 nucleotides match TRBD2. This CDR3 region has 15 residues. Per germline, CDR1 SNHLY and CDR2 FYNNEI. J lost 6 bases, V lost 7 bases, and 9 bases had no gene match. The CDR3 nucleotides are TGTGCCAGCACGGTGCGGGGGGGCCCATCCGGGGAGCTGTTTTTT. It translates to CASTVRGGPSGELFF.

For this clonotype: The CDR3 end shows no conserved phenylalanine or tryptophan, and so a read error is likely. The chain carries TRBV27 and TRBJ1-4, with 10 bases identical to TRBD1. CDR1 is MNHEY, CDR2 SMNVEV, per germline (reference sequence). The CDR3 has 14 amino acids. The V and J ends lost 2 bases and 7 bases, in that order; junction bases with no gene match: 1. CDR3 DNA sequence: TGTGCCAGCAGTTTAGGACAGGGGGGTGAAAAACTGTTTCTT. It specifies CASSLGQGGEKLFL.

J is TRBJ2-7 and V is TRBV7-9, with 10 bases aligning to TRBD2. This CDR3 spans 15 amino acids. Germline trimming cut 2 bases from V and 2 bases from J; bases unmatched to any gene: 3. CDR1 SEHNR and CDR2 FQNEAQ come from the germline V gene (reference sequence). The CDR3 bases are TGTGCCAGCAGCTTATGGACTAGCGGTACCTACGAGCAGTACTTC. It yields the protein CASSLWTSGTYEQYF.

V usage is TRBV12-3 or TRBV12-4 and J usage is TRBJ1-2, with D possibly matching TRBD1 (5 bases). The CDR3 contains 15 residues. Trimming pared 3 bases from V and 5 bases from J, leaving 16 bases between. The CDR3 DNA follows: TGTGCCAGCAGTTTCGGGGCCCTCGAGGGGTATGGCTACACCTTC. Translation gives CASSFGALEGYGYTF.

This clonotype was seen a few times. The chain's CDR3 is CASRIYETDNSPLHF. As DNA, the CDR3 is TGTGCCAGCAGGATCTATGAGACAGATAATTCACCCCTCCACTTT. The V and J genes are TRBV12-3 or TRBV12-4 and TRBJ1-6; possible D gene TRBD1, 5 bases. The V end was cut by 6 bases, the J end by 5 bases, with 14 bases between. This CDR3 spans 15 amino acids.

This clonotype was recorded a few times. For the CDR3, the DNA is TGCAGTGCTAGGGGTGCCTTCGGTCAGCCCCAGCATTTT. Translated, it gives CSARGAFGQPQHF. The chain links TRBV20-1 to TRBJ1-5, with D hard to call. Looked up from germline, CDR1 is DFQATT and CDR2 is SNEGSKA (reference sequence). This CDR3 has 13 amino acids. V gave up 3 bases and J gave up 6 bases, with 12 bases separating them.

The count of this clonotype is one. The V call is TRBV29-1, the J call TRBJ2-4; tentatively, D is TRBD1 (7 bases). The V end was cut by 1 base, the J end by 8 bases, with 18 bases between. CDR3 length equals 15 residues. Looked up from germline, CDR1 is SQVTM and CDR2 is ANQGSEA. The CDR3 region has the DNA TGCAGCGTTGAAGTCTTCAGGCAGGGGGGAGACATTCAGTACTTC. This sequence encodes CSVEVFRQGGDIQYF.